The 2 T cell receptor beta chains below come from one sample, sequenced in a study of shared clonotypes between healthy human individuals. Produced via immunoSEQ multiplex PCR; TCRdb's table is partial and in-frame only. The sample consists of 1.5 million to 2.5 million clones, roughly 94% of them appearing once. CD8 cells classed as naive were CD45RO-negative and positively selected for CCR7, excluding terminally differentiated effector memory CD45RA+ cells. Sequenced: naive CD8+ T cells sorted from blood. Every receptor here comes from a man aged 18 to 29 in good health.

The gene calls are TRBV6-5 and TRBJ1-6; TRBD1 is a possible D gene (5 bases). This CDR3 contains 14 residues. Per the germline V gene, CDR1 is MNHEY and CDR2 is SVGAGI. Trimming removed 6 bases at V and 8 bases at J, with 14 bases between. CDR3 DNA sequence: TGTGCCAGCAGGCCGGGGGGAGACTATTCACCCCTCCACTTT. This sequence encodes CASRPGGDYSPLHF.

There are a few counts of this clone. The rearrangement links TRBV7-2 to TRBJ1-1; D is unclear. The V gene's germline CDR1 is SGHTA and CDR2 FQGNSA. V was cut by 4 bases and J by 4 bases, with 13 bases left in between. The CDR3 totals 14 residues. Written as DNA, the CDR3 is TGTGCCAGCAGCTCACTTAGGGTTTTCACTGAAGCTTTCTTT. Its protein is CASSSLRVFTEAFF.